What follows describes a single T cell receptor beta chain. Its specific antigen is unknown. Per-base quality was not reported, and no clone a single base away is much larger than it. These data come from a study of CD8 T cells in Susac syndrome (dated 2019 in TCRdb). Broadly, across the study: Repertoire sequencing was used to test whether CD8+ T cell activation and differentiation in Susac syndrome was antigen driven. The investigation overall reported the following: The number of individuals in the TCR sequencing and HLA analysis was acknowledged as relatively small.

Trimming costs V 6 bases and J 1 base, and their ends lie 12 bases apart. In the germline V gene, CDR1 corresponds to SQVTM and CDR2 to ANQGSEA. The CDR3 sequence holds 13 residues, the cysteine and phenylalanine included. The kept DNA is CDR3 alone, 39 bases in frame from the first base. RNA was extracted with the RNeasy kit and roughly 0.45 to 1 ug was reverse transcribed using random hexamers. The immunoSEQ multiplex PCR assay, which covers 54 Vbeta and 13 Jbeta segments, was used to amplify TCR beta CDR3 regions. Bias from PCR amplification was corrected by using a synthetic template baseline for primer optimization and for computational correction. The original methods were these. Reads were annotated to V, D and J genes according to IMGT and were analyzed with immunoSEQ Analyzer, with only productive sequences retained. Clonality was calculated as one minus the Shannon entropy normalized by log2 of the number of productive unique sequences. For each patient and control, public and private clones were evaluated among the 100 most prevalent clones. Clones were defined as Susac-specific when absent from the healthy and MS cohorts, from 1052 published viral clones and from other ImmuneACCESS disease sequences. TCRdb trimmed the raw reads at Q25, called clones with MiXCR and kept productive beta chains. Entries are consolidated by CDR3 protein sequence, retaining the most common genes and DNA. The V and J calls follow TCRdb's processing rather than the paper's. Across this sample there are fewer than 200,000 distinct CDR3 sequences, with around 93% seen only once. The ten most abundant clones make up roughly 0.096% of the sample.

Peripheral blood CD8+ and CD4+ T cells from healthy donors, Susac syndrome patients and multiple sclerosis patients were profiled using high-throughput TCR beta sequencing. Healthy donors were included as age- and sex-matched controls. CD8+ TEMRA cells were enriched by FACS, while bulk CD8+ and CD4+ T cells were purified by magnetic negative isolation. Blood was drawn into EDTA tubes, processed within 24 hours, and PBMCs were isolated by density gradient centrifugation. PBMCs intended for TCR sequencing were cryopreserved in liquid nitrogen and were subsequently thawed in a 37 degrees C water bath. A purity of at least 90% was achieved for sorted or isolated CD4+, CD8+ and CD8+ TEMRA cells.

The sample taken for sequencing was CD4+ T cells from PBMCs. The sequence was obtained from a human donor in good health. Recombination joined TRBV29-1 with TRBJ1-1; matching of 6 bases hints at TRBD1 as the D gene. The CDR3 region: CSVEWGANTEAFF. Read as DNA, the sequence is TGCAGCGTCGAGTGGGGGGCGAACACTGAAGCTTTCTTT.